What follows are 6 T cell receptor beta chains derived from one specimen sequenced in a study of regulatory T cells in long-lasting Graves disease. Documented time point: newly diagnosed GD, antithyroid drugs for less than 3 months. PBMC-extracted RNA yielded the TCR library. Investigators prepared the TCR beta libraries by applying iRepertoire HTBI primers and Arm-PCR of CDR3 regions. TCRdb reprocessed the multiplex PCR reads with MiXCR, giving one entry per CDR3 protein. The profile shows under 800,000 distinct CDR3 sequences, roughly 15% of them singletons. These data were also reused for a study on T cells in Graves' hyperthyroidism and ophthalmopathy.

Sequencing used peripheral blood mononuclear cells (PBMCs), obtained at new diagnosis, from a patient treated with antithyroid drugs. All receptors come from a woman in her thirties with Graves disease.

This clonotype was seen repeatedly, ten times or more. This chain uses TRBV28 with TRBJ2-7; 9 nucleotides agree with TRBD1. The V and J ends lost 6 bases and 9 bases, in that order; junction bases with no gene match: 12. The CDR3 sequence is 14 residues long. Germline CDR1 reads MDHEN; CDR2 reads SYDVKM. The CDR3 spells CASSQRDRVGRQYF. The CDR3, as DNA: TGTGCCAGCAGCCAGCGGGACAGGGTTGGTCGGCAGTACTTC.

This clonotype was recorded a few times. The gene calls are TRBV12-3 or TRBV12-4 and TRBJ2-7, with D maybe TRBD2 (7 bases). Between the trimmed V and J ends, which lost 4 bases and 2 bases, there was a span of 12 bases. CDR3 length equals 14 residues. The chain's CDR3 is CASSWRGGTYEQYF. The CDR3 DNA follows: TGTGCCAGCAGTTGGAGGGGGGGAACCTACGAGCAGTACTTC.

CDR3 DNA sequence: TGTGCCAGTAGTTCCCGGGCCTCACTCTACGAGGGAGAGACCCAGTACTTC. This codes for CASSSRASLYEGETQYF. The chain combines TRBV19 with TRBJ2-1; D possibly corresponds to TRBD2 (5 bases). The J call could be wrong; TRBJ2-5 is a better fit for the DNA end. The CDR3 sequence is 17 residues long. Germline assignment: CDR1 LNHDA and CDR2 SQIVND (reference sequence).

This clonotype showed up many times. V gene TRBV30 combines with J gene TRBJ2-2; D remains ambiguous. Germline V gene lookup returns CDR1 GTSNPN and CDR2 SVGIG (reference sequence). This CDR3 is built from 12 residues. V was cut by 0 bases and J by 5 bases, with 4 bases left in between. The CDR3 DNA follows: TGTGCCTGGAGTGTAACTACCGGGGAGCTGTTTTTT. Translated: CAWSVTTGELFF.

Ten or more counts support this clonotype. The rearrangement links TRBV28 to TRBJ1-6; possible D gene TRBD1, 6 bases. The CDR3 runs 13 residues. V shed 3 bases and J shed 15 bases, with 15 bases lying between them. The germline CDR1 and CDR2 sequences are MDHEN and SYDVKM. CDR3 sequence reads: CASSFGSRDNLHF. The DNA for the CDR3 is TGTGCCAGCAGTTTCGGAAGTAGGGACAACCTCCACTTT.

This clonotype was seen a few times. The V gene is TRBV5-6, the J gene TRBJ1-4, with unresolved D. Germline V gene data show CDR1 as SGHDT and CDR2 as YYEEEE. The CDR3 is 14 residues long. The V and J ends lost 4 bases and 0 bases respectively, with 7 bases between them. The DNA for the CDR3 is TGTGCCAGCAGCCCTGATGCAACTAATGAAAAACTGTTTTTT. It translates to CASSPDATNEKLFF.